Given below is one T cell receptor (beta chain) in context. Its antigen is still unknown. Sequence at one end of the junction differs from germline and may be a read error. Profiling relied on immunoSEQ multiplex PCR, and the TCRdb table lists in-frame clones only, not all of them. The sample lists about 140,000 clones, approximately 92% occurring once. The data were taken from a study of T cell responses to AZD1222 COVID-19 vaccine. Study results and caveats: Of spike-specific TCRs, nearly half reportedly target regions left unmutated in variants. Clonal diversity may have been underestimated in mostly white British donors. Baseline serology detected seropositivity in only six AZD1222 recipients.

Second-dose recipients at about 4 or about 12 weeks were treated as one pooled group. The TCR was taken from an adult who received the AZD1222 COVID-19 vaccine. The sequences come from peripheral blood, collected 28 days after the second AZD1222 dose.

The DNA of the CDR3 is TGCGCCAGCAGCTTGTTAGGGGACAGCTCCAACGAGCAGTACTTC. Translated: CASSLLGDSSNEQYF. This sequence joins TRBV5-1 and TRBJ2-7; TRBD1 matches at 7 bases. CDR1 is SGHRS and CDR2 is YFSETQ in the germline V gene. The CDR3 runs 15 residues.